These T cell receptor beta chains were read from a single sample in a study of T cells in Graves' hyperthyroidism and ophthalmopathy. TCRdb re-called the multiplex PCR reads with MiXCR, one entry per CDR3 protein. There are hundreds of thousands of distinct CDR3 sequences in the sample; roughly 13% occur only once, and 34% lies in the top ten. Sequencing was done on a sample of blood. The receptor source for this set is a middle-aged woman with Graves' ophthalmopathy. Both conserved end residues are part of each CDR3. A D gene is named only where the DNA matches it firmly. A row's size may be missing; if present it is once, few, many or a size class.

.	many	TRBV2	TRBJ1-1	TGTGCCAGCACGCTCGGAAGTGGGGGCACTGAAGCTTTCTTT	CASTLGSGGTEAFF
TRBD2	.	TRBV30	TRBJ2-1	TGTGCCTGGAGTGTACGAGGGAGGGCCACTGAGCAGTTCTTC	CAWSVRGRATEQFF
TRBD2	many	TRBV2	TRBJ2-2	TGTGCCACCTCGCTAGCGGGAGGGATCGGGGAGCTGTTTTTT	CATSLAGGIGELFF
TRBD2	.	TRBV18	TRBJ2-3	TGTGCCAGCTCACCTGTCAGCGGGGGTGTGGGAGATACGCAGTATTTT	CASSPVSGGVGDTQYF
TRBD1	many	TRBV11-2	TRBJ2-7	TGTGCCAGCGGACAGGGGACACCTGCCTACGAGCAGTACTTC	CASGQGTPAYEQYF
.	.	TRBV28	TRBJ1-1	TGTGCCAGCATCCCACCCGAGGGGACTGAAGCTTTCTTT	CASIPPEGTEAFF
.	many	TRBV7-9	TRBJ2-3	TGTGCCAGCAGCCCTGGGATCATAACCGAGTATAGAGGAGATACGCAGTATTTT	CASSPGIITEYRGDTQYF
TRBD1	many	TRBV12-3/TRBV12-4	TRBJ1-1	TGTGCCAGCAGCTTGGGTTTGTCAGGGGGAGCTTTCTTT	CASSLGLSGGAFF
TRBD1	many	TRBV12-3/TRBV12-4	TRBJ1-2	TGTGCCAGCAGTTTCCCGGGACAGGGGCGTTATGGCTACACCTTC	CASSFPGQGRYGYTF
.	many	TRBV6-5	TRBJ2-7	TGTGCCAGCAGTTACATGGGGACCTCCTACGAGCAGTACTTC	CASSYMGTSYEQYF
.	once	TRBV6-9	TRBJ1-5	TGTGCCAGCAGTTACGGACGGCTCAATCAGCCCCAGCATTTT	CASSYGRLNQPQHF
TRBD1	few	TRBV3-1	TRBJ2-2	TGTGCCAGCAGCCAAGATGGGGGACAGTACACCGGGGAGCTGTTTTTT	CASSQDGGQYTGELFF
TRBD1	many	TRBV11-1	TRBJ2-5	TGTGCCAGCAGGAGACAGGGAGAGACCCAGTACTTC	CASRRQGETQYF
TRBD2	.	TRBV7-9	TRBJ2-5	TGCGCCAGCAGGGGCGGGAGGGCCGGGGAGACCCAGTACTTC	CASRGGRAGETQYF
.	many	TRBV14	TRBJ1-4	TGTGCCAGCAGTCCGCGTTTGGTAGAAAAACTGTTTTTT	CASSPRLVEKLFF
TRBD1	many	TRBV2	TRBJ1-2	TGTGCCAGCAGTATAGGTTCGGACAGGGGGAACTATGGCTACACCTTC	CASSIGSDRGNYGYTF
.	many	TRBV27	TRBJ2-1	TGTGCCAGCAGCTTCCTGCCCCTCTACAATGAGCAGTTCTTC	CASSFLPLYNEQFF
.	many	TRBV11-2	TRBJ2-1	TGTGCCAGCAGCTTTTCAACGGGGGTCCCCCACAATGAGCAGTTCTTC	CASSFSTGVPHNEQFF
.	many	TRBV12-3/TRBV12-4	TRBJ2-3	TGTGCCAGCAGTAGGGGGAGTCTTAGACGCACAGATACGCAGTATTTT	CASSRGSLRRTDTQYF
.	many	TRBV2	TRBJ1-2	TGTGCCAGCAGCGTATCCACAGGGTGGCGGGGCTACACCTTC	CASSVSTGWRGYTF
TRBD1	few	TRBV20-1	TRBJ1-1	TGCAGTGCTAGAATACTCCGGGACAGTGACACTGAAGCTTTCTTT	CSARILRDSDTEAFF
.	many	TRBV27	TRBJ1-2	TGTGCCAGCAGTTTATCTCAGGGTGGCTATGGCTACACCTTC	CASSLSQGGYGYTF
TRBD2	.	TRBV20-1	TRBJ2-4	TGCAGTGCTAGGGAAAGGGGACTAAAAAACATTCAGTACTTC	CSARERGLKNIQYF
.	.	TRBV10-2	TRBJ1-1	TGCGCCAGCACTCAGGGCAGGGACGCTTTCTTT	CASTQGRDAFF
.	many	TRBV7-2	TRBJ1-5	TGTGCCAGCAGCACACATCCACGGACCCTTGGACAGCCCCAGCATTTT	CASSTHPRTLGQPQHF
TRBD1	many	TRBV7-9	TRBJ2-3	TGTGCCAGCAGCCCGGAGGACAGGAGAATAGATACGCAGTATTTT	CASSPEDRRIDTQYF
TRBD1	many	TRBV12-3/TRBV12-4	TRBJ1-5	TGTGCCGTATCGGGGACAGCAGGCAATCAGCCCCAGCATTTT	CAVSGTAGNQPQHF
.	.	TRBV20-1	TRBJ1-5	TGCAGTGCTCGACTTAGACAGGACGCGGGTCAGCCCCAGCATTTT	CSARLRQDAGQPQHF
.	.	TRBV3-1	TRBJ2-1	TGTGCCAGCAGCCAAGTCTCATTAGCCGGCGATGAGCAGTTCTTC	CASSQVSLAGDEQFF
.	many	TRBV29-1	TRBJ1-1	TGCAGCGTTGCGGCCGGCACCCGGCGAACTGAAGCTTTCTTT	CSVAAGTRRTEAFF
TRBD2	many	TRBV12-3/TRBV12-4	TRBJ2-3	TGTGCCAGCAGTTTAGGGTCCCTAGCGGGGACAGATACGCAGTATTTT	CASSLGSLAGTDTQYF
.	.	TRBV10-3	TRBJ2-3	TGTGCCATCAGTGACCTTTTACAGAGAGATACGCAGTATTTT	CAISDLLQRDTQYF
TRBD2	many	TRBV12-3/TRBV12-4	TRBJ2-5	TGTGCCAGCAGTTTCGGGGGGGCAGGCCAAGAGACCCAGTACTTC	CASSFGGAGQETQYF
TRBD1	many	TRBV7-8	TRBJ1-5	TGTGCCAGCAGCTATAGATGGACAGGGGACAATCAGCCCCAGCATTTT	CASSYRWTGDNQPQHF
.	few	TRBV11-2	TRBJ1-3	TGTGCCAGCAGCTTGTTGTCGGGACGGACGACCTCTGGAAACACCATATATTTT	CASSLLSGRTTSGNTIYF
.	.	TRBV24-1	TRBJ2-2	TGTGCCGCCAGTGATTGGGAAGAGGGGGACACCGGGGAGCTGTTTTTT	CAASDWEEGDTGELFF
TRBD1	many	TRBV7-9	TRBJ2-3	TGTGCCAGCAGCTCGATGGGACAGGCCACAGATACGCAGTATTTT	CASSSMGQATDTQYF
.	many	TRBV7-9	TRBJ2-7	TGTGCCAGCACCTGGGGGTACTCCTACGAGCAGTACTTC	CASTWGYSYEQYF
TRBD2	few	TRBV9	TRBJ2-1	TGTGCCAGCAGCCCAAGGGGACTAGCGAGCCCCTACAATGAGCAGTTCTTC	CASSPRGLASPYNEQFF
.	many	TRBV28	TRBJ1-1	TGTGCCAGCAGTTCACGTCTGAACACTGAAGCTTTCTTT	CASSSRLNTEAFF
.	.	TRBV7-6	TRBJ2-2	TGTGCCAGCAGCTTAGCTAGGGGGACCGGGGAGCTGTTTTTT	CASSLARGTGELFF
.	few	TRBV12-3/TRBV12-4	TRBJ1-2	TGTGCCAGCAGCCGTAGTTTTAACTATGGCTACACCTTC	CASSRSFNYGYTF
.	.	TRBV5-6	TRBJ1-6	TGTGCCAGCAGCTCAAACAGGGAACCCTATAATTCACCCCTCCACTTT	CASSSNREPYNSPLHF
.	.	TRBV12-3/TRBV12-4	TRBJ2-5	TGTGCCAGCAGTTTATTCAGTAAAGAGGCCCAGTACTTC	CASSLFSKEAQYF
.	.	TRBV7-9	TRBJ2-7	TGTGCCAGCAGCTTACCAGGCGGGACAGTCTACGAGCAGTACTTC	CASSLPGGTVYEQYF
.	.	TRBV19	TRBJ2-2	TGTGCCAGTAGTACGGGGTTCGGTGGCACCGGGGAGCTGTTTTTT	CASSTGFGGTGELFF
.	many	TRBV7-9	TRBJ1-1	TGTGCCAGCAGCCCCCCCGTCCCTGAAGCTTTCTTT	CASSPPVPEAFF
.	.	TRBV7-9	TRBJ1-4	TGTGCCAGCAGCACCAGGACAGTTGGTCGTGAAAAACTGTTTTTT	CASSTRTVGREKLFF
TRBD1	.	TRBV5-1	TRBJ2-2	TGCGCCAGCAGCCTACAACCGGGACAGGGTAACACCGGGGAGCTGTTTTTT	CASSLQPGQGNTGELFF
.	.	TRBV10-2	TRBJ1-5	TGCGCCAGCAGTCTGGGTAGGAGTCAGCCCCAGCATTTT	CASSLGRSQPQHF